This T cell receptor beta chain was identified in a study of post-analysis software for immune sequencing data. Across the study: Some patients lacked subtype; others had relapsing-remitting, secondary progressive or progressive-relapsing disease. General study findings and limits: Significantly decreased normalized Chao1 diversity was recorded for multiple sclerosis patients relative to controls. Strong same-batch co-clustering of samples appeared with F measure clustering.

Tagging with unique molecular identifiers was a feature of the TCR beta cDNA libraries. T cells numbering roughly 0.85 to 11 million gave rise to a few hundred thousand cDNA molecules. TCRdb re-analysed the PCR reads in MiXCR, keeping a single row per CDR3 protein. The data hold about half a million distinct CDR3 sequences, with about a third observed a single time. Note on this clonotype: Its target is not known.

Material: blood. This receptor was obtained from a girl aged 2-17 years with multiple sclerosis.

CDR3 residues: CSAKDGSRGDSTCGYTF. The CDR3 coding sequence is TGCAGTGCTAAAGACGGATCGCGCGGGGACTCGACGTGTGGCTACACCTTC. This chain uses TRBV20-1 with TRBJ1-2; weak D call: TRBD1 (5 bases). The ends were cut back, 4 bases at V and 7 bases at J, with 28 bases in the middle. The CDR3 is 17 amino acids. CDR1 and CDR2 (germline): DFQATT, SNEGSKA (reference sequence).